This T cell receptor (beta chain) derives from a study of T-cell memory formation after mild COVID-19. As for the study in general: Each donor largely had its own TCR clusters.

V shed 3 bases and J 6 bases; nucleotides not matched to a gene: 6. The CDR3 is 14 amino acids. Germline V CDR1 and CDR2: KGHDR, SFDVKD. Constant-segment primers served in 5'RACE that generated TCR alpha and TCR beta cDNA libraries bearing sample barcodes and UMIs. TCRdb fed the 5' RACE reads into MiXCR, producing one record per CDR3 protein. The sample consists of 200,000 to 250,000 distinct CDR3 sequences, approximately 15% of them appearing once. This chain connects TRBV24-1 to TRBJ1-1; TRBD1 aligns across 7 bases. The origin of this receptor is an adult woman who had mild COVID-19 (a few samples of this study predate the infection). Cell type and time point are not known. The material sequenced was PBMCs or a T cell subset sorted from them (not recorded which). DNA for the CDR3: TGTGCCACCAGTGATGCTGGGACAGTCCCTGAAGCTTTCTTT. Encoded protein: CATSDAGTVPEAFF.